The present T cell receptor beta chain was sequenced within a study of blood T cell repertoires in COVID-19. V shed 7 bases and J 4 bases; nucleotides not matched to a gene: 13. CDR3 length: 16 amino acids. Germline V gene lookup returns CDR1 MDHEN and CDR2 SYDVKM. Profiling relied on immunoSEQ multiplex PCR, and the TCRdb table lists in-frame clones only, not all of them. The data contain 250,000 to 350,000 clones, over 75% of them seen just once; the ten biggest clones take up approximately 4%. Sequencing input: PBMCs or T cells enriched from blood (not recorded which). The sequence was obtained from a woman aged 30 to 39 who had recovered from COVID-19. This chain uses TRBV28 with TRBJ2-3, with TRBD1 matching 8 bases. This CDR3 reads CASTSPRQGYPDTQYF. The CDR3 DNA sequence: TGTGCCAGCACCTCTCCGCGACAGGGGTACCCAGATACGCAGTATTTT. Together with reference TRBV28 and TRBJ2-3, the CDR3 gives the full variable domain: DVKVTQSSRYLVKRTGEKVFLECVQDMDHENMFWYRQDPGLGLRLIYFSYDVKMKEKGDIPEGYSVSREKKERFSLILESASTNQTSMYLCASTSPRQGYPDTQYFGPGTRLTVL.